Each of the 24 T cell receptor beta chains below was sequenced from the same sample in a study of shared clonotypes between healthy human individuals. Using immunoSEQ multiplex PCR, the repertoire was profiled, and TCRdb retains in-frame clones only, with some absent. This table holds about 2.3 million clones, 92% found once. The sample consisted of naive CD4+ T cells from PBMCs. As to subset: CD45RA+ positively selected. The receptors shown here come from a man aged 18 to 35 in good health. Some clones in this sample may be carry-over from other donors' samples.

The V gene is TRBV15, the J gene TRBJ2-4; 12 nucleotides match TRBD2. Germline loops: CDR1 LNHNV, CDR2 YYDKDF (reference sequence). This CDR3 spans 20 amino acids. The V and J ends lost 0 bases and 4 bases, in that order; junction bases with no gene match: 13. The CDR3: CATSRDLGRLAGGAKNIQYF. DNA of the CDR3: TGTGCCACCAGCAGAGATCTCGGAAGGCTAGCGGGAGGGGCGAAAAACATTCAGTACTTC. Drawing the rest from reference TRBV15 and TRBJ2-4, the complete variable domain is DAMVIQNPRYQVTQFGKPVTLSCSQTLNHNVMYWYQQKSSQAPKLLFHYYDKDFNNEADTPDNFQSRRPNTSFCFLDIRSPGLGDTAMYLCATSRDLGRLAGGAKNIQYFGAGTRLSVL.

The V gene is TRBV11-2, the J gene TRBJ2-3; D is perhaps TRBD2 (6 bases). Germline V gene lookup returns CDR1 SGHAT and CDR2 FQNNGV. Trimming took off 0 bases at V and 4 bases at J, with 17 bases between the two ends. The CDR3 is 17 residues long. CDR3 DNA sequence: TGTGCCAGCAGCTTAGATGTCATCCGGGAGTTGCCAGATACGCAGTATTTT. Amino acids: CASSLDVIRELPDTQYF.

The chain recombines TRBV7-9 with TRBJ2-1, with 11 nucleotides matching TRBD2. With 2 bases clipped from V and 12 bases from J, the junction kept 3 bases outside the gene matches. The germline CDR1 and CDR2 sequences are SEHNR and FQNEAQ (reference sequence). The CDR3 totals 13 residues. In DNA form, the CDR3 reads TGTGCCAGCAGCTTACCTCTAGCGGGAGGGCAGTTCTTC. Its translation is CASSLPLAGGQFF.

A single count supports this clone. This sequence joins TRBV28 and TRBJ2-7, with D uncertain. CDR3 length equals 12 residues. CDR1 is MDHEN and CDR2 is SYDVKM in the germline V gene. The germline V and J ends were trimmed by 3 bases and 2 bases, with 5 bases remaining between them. For the CDR3, the DNA is TGTGCCAGCAGTTTCCTCGCCTACGAGCAGTACTTC. It is translated as CASSFLAYEQYF. The full variable domain, its missing parts supplied by reference TRBV28 and TRBJ2-7, is DVKVTQSSRYLVKRTGEKVFLECVQDMDHENMFWYRQDPGLGLRLIYFSYDVKMKEKGDIPEGYSVSREKKERFSLILESASTNQTSMYLCASSFLAYEQYFGPGTRLTVT.

The chain employs TRBV4-2 and TRBJ2-1, with 10 positions matching TRBD2. CDR3 length: 17 amino acids. V trimming: 1 base; J trimming: 8 bases; junction bases outside the gene matches: 11. The germline V gene encodes CDR1 LGHNA and CDR2 YNFKEQ. The CDR3 nucleotides are TGTGCCAGCAGCCAAGTGGGGGCTAGCGGGAGAGGCGATGAGCAGTTCTTC. Translating gives CASSQVGASGRGDEQFF.

Comments on this clone: The same CDR3 arises from other DNA sequences in this sample as well. The chain combines TRBV7-8 with TRBJ1-5; D uncertain. CDR1 is SGHVS, CDR2 FQNEAQ, per germline. The ends were cut back, 2 bases at V and 2 bases at J, with 13 bases in the middle. The CDR3 loop spans 16 amino acids. Here the CDR3 reads CASSLSPVGGNQPQHF. CDR3 DNA sequence: TGTGCCAGCAGCTTATCTCCCGTCGGAGGCAATCAGCCCCAGCATTTT.

The CDR3 sequence is CASSEATVREQYF. As DNA, the CDR3 is TGTGCCAGCAGTGAAGCGACGGTCCGCGAGCAGTACTTC. The chain couples TRBV6-1 to TRBJ2-7; D unclear. The germline gives CDR1 MNHNS, CDR2 SASEGT. CDR3 size: 13 residues. Trimming removed 0 bases from V and 6 bases from J, with 9 bases in between.

The J gene is TRBJ1-3, the V gene TRBV5-6; TRBD1 matches at 8 bases. This CDR3 is built from 17 residues. The trim removed 0 bases at V and 2 bases at J, leaving 7 bases unmatched. The germline V gene has CDR1 SGHDT and CDR2 YYEEEE. CDR3 region: CASSLVADRVTGNTIYF. The CDR3 DNA is TGTGCCAGCAGCTTGGTTGCGGACAGGGTCACTGGAAACACCATATATTTT.

This chain connects TRBV10-3 to TRBJ1-2; a possible D gene is TRBD1 (6 bases). Germline values: CDR1 ENHRY, CDR2 SYGVKD. V was trimmed by 7 bases and J by 4 bases, leaving 16 bases between them. CDR3 size: 14 residues. This CDR3 reads CAITAGAWGYGYTF. The CDR3 nucleotides are TGTGCCATCACGGCGGGGGCATGGGGCTATGGCTACACCTTC.

The J gene is TRBJ2-7, the V gene TRBV25-1; D remains unclear. CDR3 length equals 11 residues. Germline CDR1 and CDR2: MGHDK and SYGVNS. In nucleotides, the CDR3 is TGTGCGAGTCGTTTCGCCTACGAGCAGTACTTC. This translates into CASRFAYEQYF.

V usage is TRBV4-1 and J usage is TRBJ2-7, with D unclear. CDR3 length: 16 residues. Germline assignment: CDR1 MGHRA and CDR2 YSYEKL. V shed 0 bases and J shed 3 bases, with 15 bases lying between them. The CDR3 nucleotides are TGCGCCAGCAGCCAAGATCCCGGATATCAATACTACGAGCAGTACTTC. The encoded protein is CASSQDPGYQYYEQYF.

This clone has more than one count but fewer than ten. V is TRBV29-1 and J is TRBJ1-3; tentative D call: TRBD1 (6 bases). Trimming pared 6 bases from V and 4 bases from J, leaving 10 bases between. In germline, CDR1 is SQVTM, CDR2 ANQGSEA. This CDR3 has 12 amino acids. CDR3 residues: CSVWTEGNTIYF. CDR3 DNA sequence: TGCAGCGTCTGGACAGAAGGAAACACCATATATTTT.

The rearrangement joins TRBV5-1 to TRBJ2-5; 7 nucleotides line up with TRBD1. Per germline, CDR1 SGHRS and CDR2 YFSETQ. Trimming at V came to 2 bases and at J to 3 bases, leaving 7 bases not matched to a gene. The CDR3 is 15 amino acids. CDR3 sequence (DNA): TGCGCCAGCAGCTTAGGGGGCAGGGATGAAGAGACCCAGTACTTC. As protein: CASSLGGRDEETQYF.

The rearrangement uses TRBV6-5 and TRBJ2-2; D may be TRBD1 (5 bases). V was trimmed by 4 bases and J by 5 bases, leaving 8 bases between them. CDR1 is MNHEY, CDR2 SVGAGI, per germline. The CDR3 is 13 residues long. CDR3 DNA: TGTGCCAGCAGTTCAGGGTATACCGGGGAGCTGTTTTTT. Residues: CASSSGYTGELFF.

V usage is TRBV9 and J usage is TRBJ1-2; D unclear. Trimming took 0 bases from V and 4 from J, leaving 13 bases between them. CDR3 size: 15 residues. Germline assignment: CDR1 SGDLS and CDR2 YYNGEE. CDR3 DNA: TGTGCCAGCAGCGTAGCTACCTCGGGCAGCTATGGCTACACCTTC. It translates to CASSVATSGSYGYTF.

The genes are TRBV20-1 and TRBJ1-1; D is undetermined. The CDR3 sequence is 11 residues long. CDR1 DFQATT and CDR2 SNEGSKA come from the germline V gene (reference sequence). V dropped 5 bases and J dropped 6 bases, with 10 bases sitting between them. The DNA for the CDR3 is TGCAGTGCTCAAGCCGGGTCTGAAGCTTTCTTT. Residues: CSAQAGSEAFF.

This chain joins TRBV5-1 and TRBJ1-4; D not certain. CDR1 SGHRS and CDR2 YFSETQ come from the germline V gene. This CDR3 is 14 amino acids long. V lost 0 bases to trimming and J lost 11 bases, with 14 bases between them. The DNA of the CDR3 is TGCGCCAGCAGCTTGGAGGCCCCACTGGGGAAACTGTTTTTT. It yields the protein CASSLEAPLGKLFF.

DNA for the CDR3: TGTGCCAGCAGCTTAGGGACTAGCGGGAATAGCGGAGAGACCCAGTACTTC. Its protein is CASSLGTSGNSGETQYF. The rearrangement joins TRBV7-6 to TRBJ2-5; TRBD2 agrees at 12 bases. This CDR3 has 17 amino acids. The germline gives CDR1 SGHVS, CDR2 FNYEAQ. The J segment lost 4 bases and the V segment lost 1 base, leaving 7 bases of the junction unmatched.

Note on this clone: The sample has other DNA sequences that encode this CDR3 too. The J gene is TRBJ2-1, the V gene TRBV18; D ambiguous. Germline loops: CDR1 KGHSH, CDR2 LQKENI. This CDR3 has 14 residues. The V end was cut by 3 bases, the J end by 0 bases, with 6 bases between. As DNA, the CDR3 is TGTGCCAGCTCACCGACTCGCTCCTACAATGAGCAGTTCTTC. It codes for CASSPTRSYNEQFF.

The V and J genes are TRBV5-1 and TRBJ2-7, with a possible D match to TRBD2 (6 bases). V gave up 1 base and J gave up 0 bases, with 14 bases separating them. Germline assignment: CDR1 SGHRS and CDR2 YFSETQ. The CDR3 is 16 residues long. CDR3 sequence reads: CASSLMLFGSSYEQYF. The CDR3 DNA is TGCGCCAGCAGCTTGATGCTTTTCGGGAGCTCCTACGAGCAGTACTTC. Drawing the rest from reference TRBV5-1 and TRBJ2-7, the complete variable domain is KAGVTQTPRYLIKTRGQQVTLSCSPISGHRSVSWYQQTPGQGLQFLFEYFSETQRNKGNFPGRFSGRQFSNSRSEMNVSTLELGDSALYLCASSLMLFGSSYEQYFGPGTRLTVT.

The chain carries TRBV2 and TRBJ2-5; TRBD2 matches at 9 bases. The V gene's germline CDR1 is SNHLY and CDR2 FYNNEI. This CDR3 region has 16 residues. Trimming removed 3 bases from V and 5 bases from J; junction bases left unmatched: 10. CDR3 bases: TGTGCCAGCAGTGAGGGAAAGGCGGGAGGGCTTGAGACCCAGTACTTC. It encodes CASSEGKAGGLETQYF.

This clone occurred once. The genes are TRBV7-2 and TRBJ1-4; TRBD1 matches 10 bases. The germline V gene encodes CDR1 SGHTA and CDR2 FQGNSA. The CDR3 consists of 15 residues. Trimming removed 5 bases from V and 6 bases from J; junction bases left unmatched: 6. Here the CDR3 reads CASSRTGQGYEKLFF. CDR3 nucleotide sequence: TGTGCCAGCAGCCGGACGGGACAGGGGTATGAAAAACTGTTTTTT.

This chain connects TRBV10-1 to TRBJ1-1, with D maybe TRBD1 (5 bases). Germline assignment: CDR1 WNHNN and CDR2 SYGVQD (reference sequence). The germline V and J ends were trimmed by 5 bases and 2 bases, with 9 bases remaining between them. The CDR3 contains 13 residues. In DNA, the CDR3 is TGCGCCAGCAGTAGACAGTCCAACACTGAAGCTTTCTTT. Encoded protein: CASSRQSNTEAFF.

The chain couples TRBV6-1 to TRBJ2-1, with TRBD2 matching 8 bases. Trimming took 5 bases from V and 6 from J; bases not matched to a gene: 9. Germline V gene sequence: CDR1 MNHNS, CDR2 SASEGT. The CDR3 contains 15 residues. The CDR3 here is CASSIPGLGSNEQFF. For the CDR3, the DNA is TGTGCCAGCAGTATACCGGGACTAGGGAGCAATGAGCAGTTCTTC.